This TCR beta chain was sequenced during a study of T cell repertoires in cytomegalovirus infection. TCRdb called the reads again in MiXCR, with one record for every CDR3 protein. The table has a few hundred thousand distinct CDR3 sequences, around two fifths seen once; the top ten hold roughly 50%. As for this clonotype: Antigen specificity is unknown.

Germline CDR1 reads LNHDA; CDR2 reads SQIVND (reference sequence). The CDR3 runs to 15 residues. V was trimmed by 4 bases and J by 5 bases, leaving 17 bases between them. The rearrangement links TRBV19 to TRBJ2-5, with D perhaps matching TRBD2 (5 bases). The specimen was cultured PBMCs, collected from culture after CMV antigen stimulation. This clonotype was obtained from a human donor in good health (CMV status not recorded). Some clones in this sample may be carry-over from other donors' samples. The DNA for the CDR3 is TGTGCCAGTAGTAAGTCGGGCCCCCGAGGGGAGACCCAGTACTTC. It codes for CASSKSGPRGETQYF.